The clone carrying this T cell receptor (beta chain) was counted only a few times. The data are from a study of cytomegalovirus exposure and HLA in healthy donors. Researchers ran the PCR with 60 Vbeta and 13 Jbeta primers. Profiled with immunoSEQ multiplex PCR; TCRdb holds only in-frame clones, not every one. The sample lists tens of thousands of clones, about a tenth seen once, with 24% in the top ten. Germline assignment: CDR1 SGHRS and CDR2 YFSETQ. This CDR3 spans 14 amino acids. V shed 4 bases and J 4 bases; nucleotides not matched to a gene: 7. This sequence was found in a man between 60 and 75 years old in good health and CMV-seropositive. Sequencing input: PBMCs. This chain joins TRBV5-1 and TRBJ2-7; 8 nucleotides align to TRBD2. This CDR3 is CASSLTSGRYEQYF. CDR3 DNA: TGCGCCAGCAGCCTAACTAGCGGTCGGTACGAGCAGTACTTC.